The 27 T cell receptor beta chains below all came from one sample that was sequenced in a study of T cells in Graves' hyperthyroidism and ophthalmopathy. Using RNA transcripts as the source, TCR beta CDR3 regions were amplified. First-round RT-PCR with HTBI primers amplified the TCR CDR3 region. TCRdb called the multiplex PCR reads again in MiXCR, with one record for every CDR3 protein. The sample consists of about 420,000 distinct CDR3 sequences, around 14% of them appearing once. Sequencing was done on a sample of blood. The receptor set was obtained from a woman aged 18-35 years with Graves' hyperthyroidism.

This clonotype was seen more than once but under ten times. J is TRBJ2-5 and V is TRBV5-1; either TRBD1 or TRBD2 may fit D (5 bases each). This CDR3 spans 14 amino acids. The germline V gene has CDR1 SGHRS and CDR2 YFSETQ. Trimming shortened V by 4 bases and J by 1 base, and 11 bases separated the two germline ends. CDR3: CASSRGASQETQYF. The CDR3 DNA follows: TGCGCCAGCAGCCGAGGGGCTTCCCAAGAGACCCAGTACTTC.

At least ten counts were recorded for this clonotype. The V call is TRBV7-3, the J call TRBJ2-1; 7 bases agree with TRBD2. The CDR3 totals 17 residues. J was trimmed by 6 bases and V by 4 bases; bases with no gene match: 15. Germline V CDR1 and CDR2: SGHTA, FQGTGA. The CDR3 coding sequence is TGTGCCAGCAGCTCGACCGGGACTACCGGCTTTGGCAATGAGCAGTTCTTC. The encoded protein is CASSSTGTTGFGNEQFF.

V gene TRBV7-9 combines with J gene TRBJ2-1; tentatively, D is TRBD1 (6 bases). With 5 bases removed from V and 1 base from J, the gap between germline ends came to 12 bases. In germline, CDR1 is SEHNR, CDR2 FQNEAQ (reference sequence). This CDR3 spans 15 amino acids. Written as DNA, the CDR3 is TGTGCCAGCAGCCAGTTTACAGGGTCCTACAATGAGCAGTTCTTC. Translated: CASSQFTGSYNEQFF.

This clonotype was recorded at least ten times. V usage is TRBV5-1 and J usage is TRBJ2-7, with D tentatively TRBD1 (5 bases). Germline values: CDR1 SGHRS, CDR2 YFSETQ. The CDR3 runs to 14 residues. V lost 6 bases and J lost 3, with 16 bases in between. In nucleotides, the CDR3 is TGCGCCAGCACCGCCGGGCTGACAGACTACGAGCAGTACTTC. Translation: CASTAGLTDYEQYF.

The gene calls are TRBV9 and TRBJ2-1, with TRBD2 matching over 9 bases. This CDR3 contains 15 residues. CDR1 SGDLS and CDR2 YYNGEE come from the germline V gene. After removal of 3 bases from V and 3 bases from J, the junction contained 4 bases not matched to a gene. This CDR3 is CASSAAGGYYNEQFF. In nucleotides, the CDR3 is TGTGCCAGCAGCGCCGCGGGGGGGTACTACAATGAGCAGTTCTTC.

In this sample, this clonotype turned up many times. The V call is TRBV2, the J call TRBJ1-2, with unresolved D. This CDR3 comprises 13 residues. CDR1 is SNHLY and CDR2 is FYNNEI in the germline V gene. V lost 3 bases and J lost 4, with 9 bases in between. In nucleotides, the CDR3 is TGTGCCAGCAGTGATCTCTTAGGCTATGGCTACACCTTC. It yields the protein CASSDLLGYGYTF.

The CDR3 sequence is CATSDTQRGVADYNEQFF. The CDR3, as DNA: TGTGCCACCAGTGATACCCAAAGAGGGGTAGCGGACTACAATGAGCAGTTCTTC. The chain links TRBV24-1 to TRBJ2-1; possibly TRBD2 for D (6 bases). The CDR3 runs to 18 residues. With 3 bases removed from V and 3 bases from J, the gap between germline ends came to 20 bases. In germline, CDR1 is KGHDR, CDR2 SFDVKD.

This clonotype was seen only a few times. The chain links TRBV28 to TRBJ2-2; D is unresolved. The CDR3 is made up of 13 amino acids. Germline V gives CDR1 MDHEN, CDR2 SYDVKM. V gave up 6 bases and J gave up 4 bases, with 9 bases separating them. The CDR3 DNA is TGTGCCAGCAGAATACTCAGCACCGGGGAGCTGTTTTTT. This sequence encodes CASRILSTGELFF.

This clonotype was seen a handful of times. This chain uses TRBV24-1 with TRBJ2-1; 10 nucleotides match TRBD2. The V gene end was trimmed by 4 bases and the J gene end by 6 bases; junction bases not matched to a gene: 8. The CDR3 loop spans 16 amino acids. Looked up from germline, CDR1 is KGHDR and CDR2 is SFDVKD. Written as DNA, the CDR3 is TGTGCCACCAGTGACCCCATAGCGGGAGGTTTCAATGAGCAGTTCTTC. Translating it yields CATSDPIAGGFNEQFF.

This clonotype appeared many times. Here the CDR3 reads CASSPPGQSSYEQYF. In DNA, the CDR3 is TGTGCCAGCAGTCCACCGGGACAAAGCTCCTACGAGCAGTACTTC. V gene TRBV12-3 or TRBV12-4 combines with J gene TRBJ2-7; TRBD1 is a possible D gene (6 bases). Trimming removed 5 bases at V and 0 bases at J, with 14 bases between. The CDR3 totals 15 residues.

This clonotype was observed many times. V gene TRBV24-1 combines with J gene TRBJ1-2; 9 nucleotides align to TRBD1. V trimming: 1 base; J trimming: 2 bases; junction bases outside the gene matches: 7. This CDR3 region has 17 residues. CDR1 KGHDR and CDR2 SFDVKD come from the germline V gene. Here the CDR3 DNA reads TGTGCCACCAGTGATTTCTCCGACGGACAGGGGAACTATGGCTACACCTTC. Encoded protein: CATSDFSDGQGNYGYTF.

There are many counts of this clonotype. J is TRBJ2-5 and V is TRBV10-3, with a possible D match to TRBD2 (5 bases). This CDR3 has 14 amino acids. Germline V gene sequence: CDR1 ENHRY, CDR2 SYGVKD. Trimming cost V 7 bases and J 2 bases, with 14 bases left between them. The CDR3 here is CAITDSLGQETQYF. CDR3 DNA: TGTGCCATCACCGATTCACTAGGTCAAGAGACCCAGTACTTC.

The chain recombines TRBV6-1 with TRBJ2-3, with 10 bases aligning to TRBD1. The ends lost 5 bases at V and 4 bases at J; junction bases unmatched: 6. Germline V gene sequence: CDR1 MNHNS, CDR2 SASEGT. The CDR3 totals 15 residues. CDR3 bases: TGTGCCAGCAGTCCGGGACAGGGGTTGGCAGATACGCAGTATTTT. It encodes CASSPGQGLADTQYF.

This clonotype was picked up many times. The chain recombines TRBV20-1 with TRBJ1-2; D perhaps matches TRBD1 (5 bases). The CDR3 is 13 residues long. CDR1 is DFQATT, CDR2 SNEGSKA, per germline (reference sequence). With 3 bases removed from V and 5 bases from J, the gap between germline ends came to 13 bases. CDR3 residues: CSASGGSGYGYTF. As DNA, the CDR3 is TGCAGTGCTAGCGGGGGGTCTGGTTATGGCTACACCTTC.

This clonotype was counted ten times or more. V usage is TRBV3-1 and J usage is TRBJ1-1; tentative D call: TRBD1 (5 bases). The CDR3 runs to 14 residues. V lost 8 bases and J lost 4, with 17 bases in between. The germline V gene has CDR1 LGHDT and CDR2 YNNKEL (reference sequence). The CDR3 spells CASYAGGRATEAFF. DNA of the CDR3: TGTGCCAGCTACGCGGGGGGACGTGCCACTGAAGCTTTCTTT.

The sample holds many counts of this clonotype. The V call is TRBV28, the J call TRBJ2-7; D perhaps matches TRBD1 (5 bases). CDR3 length equals 13 residues. Germline V gene lookup returns CDR1 MDHEN and CDR2 SYDVKM. V lost 2 bases and J 3 bases, leaving 8 bases between the germline ends. Written as DNA, the CDR3 is TGTGCCAGCAGTTTAGGGGCCGACTACGAGCAGTACTTC. This encodes CASSLGADYEQYF.

This rearrangement joins TRBV28 to TRBJ2-1; 7 bases fit TRBD1. Germline loops: CDR1 MDHEN, CDR2 SYDVKM. V shed 7 bases and J 6 bases; nucleotides not matched to a gene: 6. The CDR3 extends over 13 amino acids. CDR3 in DNA: TGTGCCAGCACCCCGGGACAGCTCAATGAGCAGTTCTTC. It encodes CASTPGQLNEQFF.

The V call is TRBV29-1, the J call TRBJ2-3; 10 bases fit TRBD1. Germline-derived CDR1 and CDR2 are SQVTM and ANQGSEA. J lost 3 bases, V lost 3 bases, and 3 bases had no gene match. The CDR3 loop spans 14 amino acids. This chain's CDR3 is CSVEWDRGTDTQYF. The CDR3 DNA follows: TGCAGCGTTGAGTGGGACAGGGGAACAGATACGCAGTATTTT.

This clonotype has just a few counts. The chain is built from TRBV7-3 and TRBJ2-3; no definite D call. Per the germline V gene, CDR1 is SGHTA and CDR2 is FQGTGA. This CDR3 is 15 amino acids long. V shed 6 bases and J shed 0 bases, with 13 bases lying between them. In DNA, the CDR3 is TGTGCCAGCAGTCCAATAGAGTCGAGCACAGATACGCAGTATTTT. Amino acids: CASSPIESSTDTQYF. The variable domain in full, completed from reference TRBV7-3 and TRBJ2-3, reads GAGVSQTPSNKVTEKGKYVELRCDPISGHTALYWYRQSLGQGPEFLIYFQGTGAADDSGLPNDRFFAVRPEGSVSTLKIQRTERGDSAVYLCASSPIESSTDTQYFGPGTRLTVL.

This clonotype has a handful of counts. DNA of the CDR3: TGTGCCAGCAGTGAAGAGCGGGGGGTTTCCTACGAGCAGTACTTC. Translating gives CASSEERGVSYEQYF. This chain joins TRBV2 and TRBJ2-7; TRBD2 aligns across 9 bases. The V segment lost 1 base and the J segment 1 base; nucleotides outside the gene matches: 2. The CDR3 has 15 amino acids. In germline, CDR1 is SNHLY, CDR2 FYNNEI.

The V gene is TRBV29-1, the J gene TRBJ1-2; D is possibly TRBD1 (6 bases). CDR1 and CDR2 (germline): SQVTM, ANQGSEA. The CDR3 contains 12 residues. Trimming cost V 7 bases and J 1 base, with 10 bases left between them. The CDR3 is CSALDSNYGYTF. The DNA of the CDR3 is TGCAGCGCCCTGGACAGTAACTATGGCTACACCTTC. Full variable domain (missing parts from reference TRBV29-1 and TRBJ1-2): SAVISQKPSRDICQRGTSLTIQCQVDSQVTMMFWYRQQPGQSLTLIATANQGSEATYESGFVIDKFPISRPNLTFSTLTVSNMSPEDSSIYLCSALDSNYGYTFGSGTRLTVV.

This clonotype was detected many times. The chain joins TRBV28 to TRBJ2-7; 13 bases agree with TRBD2. Germline V gives CDR1 MDHEN, CDR2 SYDVKM. V gave up 6 bases and J gave up 2 bases; unmatched junction bases: 4. This CDR3 is 15 amino acids long. CDR3 in amino acids: CASRRGTSGTYEQYF. In DNA form, the CDR3 reads TGTGCCAGCAGACGAGGGACTAGCGGGACCTACGAGCAGTACTTC.

This clonotype was detected ten times or more. This chain uses TRBV20-1 with TRBJ2-7; 7 nucleotides agree with TRBD1. V gave up 6 bases and J gave up 2 bases; unmatched junction bases: 10. Germline loops: CDR1 DFQATT, CDR2 SNEGSKA (reference sequence). The CDR3 length is 14 residues. This CDR3 is CSALDRVQTYEQYF. CDR3 DNA sequence: TGCAGTGCGCTAGACAGGGTGCAGACCTACGAGCAGTACTTC.

The chain combines TRBV29-1 with TRBJ2-7; possible D gene TRBD2, 5 bases. V lost 1 base to trimming and J lost 5 bases, with 6 bases between them. CDR3 length: 11 amino acids. Germline CDR1 reads SQVTM; CDR2 reads ANQGSEA. This chain's CDR3 is CSVEVAHEQYF. DNA of the CDR3: TGCAGCGTTGAAGTAGCGCACGAGCAGTACTTC.

This clonotype was picked up one time. The rearrangement joins TRBV6-2 or TRBV6-3 to TRBJ1-4; 7 positions match TRBD1. The germline V gene has CDR1 MNHEY and CDR2 SVGEGT. The V segment lost 8 bases and the J segment 3 bases; nucleotides outside the gene matches: 15. This CDR3 has 17 residues. This chain's CDR3 is CASRRGQYRQSNEKLFF. The CDR3 region has the DNA TGTGCCAGCCGTCGGGGACAGTACAGACAATCTAATGAAAAACTGTTTTTT.

This clonotype was detected ten times or more. V is TRBV20-1 and J is TRBJ2-1; D possibly corresponds to TRBD2 (7 bases). Germline values: CDR1 DFQATT, CDR2 SNEGSKA (reference sequence). The CDR3 loop spans 11 amino acids. The chain's CDR3 is CRTGGRNEQFF. The CDR3 region has the DNA TGCAGGACCGGGGGGCGGAATGAGCAGTTCTTC.

The table lists this clonotype with many counts. The chain is built from TRBV7-9 and TRBJ1-1, with 7 nucleotides matching TRBD1. Trimming removed 3 bases from V and 1 base from J; junction bases left unmatched: 5. The germline V gene encodes CDR1 SEHNR and CDR2 FQNEAQ (reference sequence). This CDR3 is 15 amino acids long. Here the CDR3 reads CASSLRQGRNTEAFF. The CDR3 DNA sequence: TGTGCCAGCAGCTTGAGACAGGGTCGGAACACTGAAGCTTTCTTT.